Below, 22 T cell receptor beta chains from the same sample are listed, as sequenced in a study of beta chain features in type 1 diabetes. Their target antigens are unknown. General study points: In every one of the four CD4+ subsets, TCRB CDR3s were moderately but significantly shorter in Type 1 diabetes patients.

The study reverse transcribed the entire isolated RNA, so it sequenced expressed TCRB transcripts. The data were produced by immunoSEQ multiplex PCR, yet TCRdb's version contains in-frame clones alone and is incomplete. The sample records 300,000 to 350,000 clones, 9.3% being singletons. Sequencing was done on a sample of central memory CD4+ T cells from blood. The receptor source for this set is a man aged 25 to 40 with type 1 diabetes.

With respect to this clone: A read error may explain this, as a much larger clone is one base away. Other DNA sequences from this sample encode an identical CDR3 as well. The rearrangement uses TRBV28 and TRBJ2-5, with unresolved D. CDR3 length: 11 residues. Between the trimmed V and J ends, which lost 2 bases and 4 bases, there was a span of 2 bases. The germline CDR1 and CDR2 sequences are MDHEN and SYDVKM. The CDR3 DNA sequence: TGTGCCAGCAGTTTAGGAGAGACCCAGTACTTC. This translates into CASSLGETQYF.

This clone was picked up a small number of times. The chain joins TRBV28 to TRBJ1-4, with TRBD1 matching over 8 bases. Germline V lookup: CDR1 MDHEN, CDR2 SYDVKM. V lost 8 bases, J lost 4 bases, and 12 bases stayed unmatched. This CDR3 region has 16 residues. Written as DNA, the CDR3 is TGTGCCAGCGTCCGGACAGGGAAGCCCTTTAATGAAAAACTGTTTTTT. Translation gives CASVRTGKPFNEKLFF.

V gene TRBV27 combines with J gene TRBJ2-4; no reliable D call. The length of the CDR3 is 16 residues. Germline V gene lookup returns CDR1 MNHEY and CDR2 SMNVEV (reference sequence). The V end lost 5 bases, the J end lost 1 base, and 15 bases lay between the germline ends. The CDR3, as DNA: TGTGCCAGCAGTCCTCGGGCAGAGGAGGCCAAAAACATTCAGTACTTC. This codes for CASSPRAEEAKNIQYF.

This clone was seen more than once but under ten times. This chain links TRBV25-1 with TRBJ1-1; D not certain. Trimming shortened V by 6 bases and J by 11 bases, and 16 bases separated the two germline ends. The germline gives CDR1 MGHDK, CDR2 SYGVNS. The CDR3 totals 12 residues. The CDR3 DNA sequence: TGTGCCAGCAGAAGCACGGACGGGGAGGCTTTCTTT. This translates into CASRSTDGEAFF.

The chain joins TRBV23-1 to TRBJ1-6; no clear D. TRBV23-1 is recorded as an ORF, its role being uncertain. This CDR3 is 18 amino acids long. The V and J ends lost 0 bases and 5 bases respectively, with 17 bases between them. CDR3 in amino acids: CASSQSDGPRFHNSPLHF. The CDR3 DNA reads TGCGCCAGCAGTCAATCTGACGGACCCCGGTTCCATAATTCACCCCTCCACTTT.

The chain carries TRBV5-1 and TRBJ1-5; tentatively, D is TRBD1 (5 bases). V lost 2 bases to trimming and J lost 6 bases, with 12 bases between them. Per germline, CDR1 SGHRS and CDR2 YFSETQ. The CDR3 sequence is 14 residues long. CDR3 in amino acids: CASSLEAGTQPQHF. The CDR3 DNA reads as TGCGCCAGCAGCTTAGAGGCTGGGACTCAGCCCCAGCATTTT.

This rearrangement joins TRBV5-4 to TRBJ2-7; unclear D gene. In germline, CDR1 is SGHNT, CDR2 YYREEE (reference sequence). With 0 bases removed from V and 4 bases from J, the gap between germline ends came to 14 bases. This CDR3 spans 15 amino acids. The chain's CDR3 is CASSLEPQVTYEQYF. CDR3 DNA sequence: TGTGCCAGCAGCTTGGAGCCTCAGGTTACATACGAGCAGTACTTC.

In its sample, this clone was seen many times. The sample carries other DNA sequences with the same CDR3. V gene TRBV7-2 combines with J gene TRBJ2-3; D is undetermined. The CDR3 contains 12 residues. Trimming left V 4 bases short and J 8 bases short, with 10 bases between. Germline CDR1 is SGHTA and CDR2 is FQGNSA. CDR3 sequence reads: CASSSTTRTQYF. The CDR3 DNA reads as TGTGCCAGCAGCTCTACCACGCGTACGCAGTATTTT.

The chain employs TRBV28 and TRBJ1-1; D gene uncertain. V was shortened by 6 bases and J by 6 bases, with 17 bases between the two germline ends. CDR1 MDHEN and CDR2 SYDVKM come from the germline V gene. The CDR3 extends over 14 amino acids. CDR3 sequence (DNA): TGTGCCAGCAGGGACTGGCAGGAAACGGCTGAAGCTTTCTTT. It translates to CASRDWQETAEAFF.

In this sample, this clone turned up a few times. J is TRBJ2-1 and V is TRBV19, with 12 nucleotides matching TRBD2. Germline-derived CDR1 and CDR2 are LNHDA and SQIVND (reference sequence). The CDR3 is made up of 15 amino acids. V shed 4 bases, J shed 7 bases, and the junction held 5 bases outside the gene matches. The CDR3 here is CASSRASGGVNEQFF. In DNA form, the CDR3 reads TGTGCCAGTAGTAGGGCTAGCGGGGGGGTTAATGAGCAGTTCTTC. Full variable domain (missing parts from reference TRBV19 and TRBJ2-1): DGGITQSPKYLFRKEGQNVTLSCEQNLNHDAMYWYRQDPGQGLRLIYYSQIVNDFQKGDIAEGYSVSREKKESFPLTVTSAQKNPTAFYLCASSRASGGVNEQFFGPGTRLTVL.

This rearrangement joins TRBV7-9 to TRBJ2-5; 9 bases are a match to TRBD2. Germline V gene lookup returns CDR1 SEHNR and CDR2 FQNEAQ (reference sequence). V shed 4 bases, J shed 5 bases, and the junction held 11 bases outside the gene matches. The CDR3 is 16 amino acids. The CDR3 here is CASSSRGSGGRETQYF. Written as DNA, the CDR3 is TGTGCCAGCAGCTCCCGGGGTAGCGGGGGACGGGAGACCCAGTACTTC.

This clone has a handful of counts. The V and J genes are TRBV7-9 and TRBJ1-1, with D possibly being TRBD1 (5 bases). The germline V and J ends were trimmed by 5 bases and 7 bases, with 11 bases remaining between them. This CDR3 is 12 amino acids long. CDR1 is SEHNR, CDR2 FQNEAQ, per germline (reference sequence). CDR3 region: CASSRGPSEAFF. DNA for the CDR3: TGTGCCAGCAGCCGGGGACCCAGTGAAGCTTTCTTT.

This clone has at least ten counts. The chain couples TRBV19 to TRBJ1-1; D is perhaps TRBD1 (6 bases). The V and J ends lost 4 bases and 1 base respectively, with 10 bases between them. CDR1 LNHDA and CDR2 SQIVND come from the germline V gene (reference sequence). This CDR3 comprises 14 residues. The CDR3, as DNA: TGTGCCAGTAGTAACCGGGGGGCGAACACTGAAGCTTTCTTT. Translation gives CASSNRGANTEAFF.

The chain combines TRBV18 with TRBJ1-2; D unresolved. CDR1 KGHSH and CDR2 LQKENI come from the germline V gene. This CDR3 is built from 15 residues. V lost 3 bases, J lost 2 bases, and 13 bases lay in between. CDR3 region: CASSPPGSFNYGYTF. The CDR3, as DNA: TGTGCCAGCTCACCCCCGGGATCTTTCAACTATGGCTACACCTTC.

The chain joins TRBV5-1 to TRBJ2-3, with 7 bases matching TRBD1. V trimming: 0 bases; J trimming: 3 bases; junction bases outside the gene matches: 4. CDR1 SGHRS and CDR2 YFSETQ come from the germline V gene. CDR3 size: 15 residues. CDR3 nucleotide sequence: TGCGCCAGCAGCTTGGTGGCGACAGGGACAGATACGCAGTATTTT. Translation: CASSLVATGTDTQYF.

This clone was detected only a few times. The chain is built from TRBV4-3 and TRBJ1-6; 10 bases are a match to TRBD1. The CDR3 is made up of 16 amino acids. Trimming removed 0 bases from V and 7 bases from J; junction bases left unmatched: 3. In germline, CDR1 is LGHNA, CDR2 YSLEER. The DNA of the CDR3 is TGCGCCAGCAGCCAAGAAGGGGGACAGGGGAATTCACCCCTCCACTTT. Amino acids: CASSQEGGQGNSPLHF.

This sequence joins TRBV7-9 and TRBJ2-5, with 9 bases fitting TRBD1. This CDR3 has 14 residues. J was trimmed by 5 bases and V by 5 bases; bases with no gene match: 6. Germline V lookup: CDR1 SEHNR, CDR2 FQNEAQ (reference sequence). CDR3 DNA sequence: TGTGCCAGCAGCGCGGACAGGGGTTCGGAGACCCAGTACTTC. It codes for CASSADRGSETQYF.

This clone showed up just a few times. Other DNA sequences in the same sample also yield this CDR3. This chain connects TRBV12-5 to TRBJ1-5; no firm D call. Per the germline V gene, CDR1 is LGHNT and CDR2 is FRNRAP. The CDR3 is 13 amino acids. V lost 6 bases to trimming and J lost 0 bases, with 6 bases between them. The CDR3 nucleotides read TGTGCTAGTGGCCTTGATAGCAATCAGCCCCAGCATTTT. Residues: CASGLDSNQPQHF.

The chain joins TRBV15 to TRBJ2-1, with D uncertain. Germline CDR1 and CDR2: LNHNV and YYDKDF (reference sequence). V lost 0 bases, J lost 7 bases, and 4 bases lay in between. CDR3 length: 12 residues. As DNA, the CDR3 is TGTGCCACCAGCAGAGAGGTAAATGAGCAGTTCTTC. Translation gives CATSREVNEQFF.

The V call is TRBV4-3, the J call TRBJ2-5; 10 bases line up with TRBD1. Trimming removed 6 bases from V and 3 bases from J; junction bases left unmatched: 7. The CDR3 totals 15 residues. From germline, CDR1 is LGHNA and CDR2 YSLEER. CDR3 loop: CASSRTGTGEETQYF. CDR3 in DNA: TGCGCCAGCAGTCGAACCGGGACAGGGGAAGAGACCCAGTACTTC.

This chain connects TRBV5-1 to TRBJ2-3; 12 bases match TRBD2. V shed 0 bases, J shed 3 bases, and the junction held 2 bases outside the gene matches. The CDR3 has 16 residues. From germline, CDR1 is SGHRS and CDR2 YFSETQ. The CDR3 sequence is CASSLGGLAGTDTQYF. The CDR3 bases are TGCGCCAGCAGCTTGGGTGGACTAGCGGGGACAGATACGCAGTATTTT. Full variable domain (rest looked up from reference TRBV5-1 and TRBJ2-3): KAGVTQTPRYLIKTRGQQVTLSCSPISGHRSVSWYQQTPGQGLQFLFEYFSETQRNKGNFPGRFSGRQFSNSRSEMNVSTLELGDSALYLCASSLGGLAGTDTQYFGPGTRLTVL.

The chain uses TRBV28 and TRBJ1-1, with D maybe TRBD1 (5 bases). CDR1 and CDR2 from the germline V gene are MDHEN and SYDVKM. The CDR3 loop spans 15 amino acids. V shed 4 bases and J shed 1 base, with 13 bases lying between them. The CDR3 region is CASSSPTDPNTEAFF. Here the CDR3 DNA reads TGTGCCAGCAGTTCCCCGACAGACCCGAACACTGAAGCTTTCTTT. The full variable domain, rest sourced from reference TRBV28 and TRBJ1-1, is DVKVTQSSRYLVKRTGEKVFLECVQDMDHENMFWYRQDPGLGLRLIYFSYDVKMKEKGDIPEGYSVSREKKERFSLILESASTNQTSMYLCASSSPTDPNTEAFFGQGTRLTVV.